One and the same sample provided the 26 T cell receptor beta chains below, sequenced in a study of blood T cell repertoires in COVID-19. Repertoires were generated with immunoSEQ multiplex PCR, while TCRdb's copy carries only in-frame clones and drops some. The data contain around 150,000 clones, over 80% of them seen just once; the ten biggest clones take up about 5.2%. Sequencing was carried out using PBMCs or T cells enriched from blood (not recorded which). These receptors were obtained from a man aged 65 to 85 who had been exposed to COVID-19.

The chain recombines TRBV7-2 with TRBJ2-7; the D is unclear. Germline CDR1 is SGHTA and CDR2 is FQGNSA. Trimming shortened V by 4 bases and J by 2 bases, and 9 bases separated the two germline ends. The CDR3 totals 13 residues. The CDR3 DNA follows: TGTGCCAGCAGCTCTCAGGCAGCCTACGAGCAGTACTTC. Translating gives CASSSQAAYEQYF.

The chain recombines TRBV9 with TRBJ1-2, with D perhaps matching TRBD1 (5 bases). The CDR3 contains 14 residues. The germline CDR1 and CDR2 sequences are SGDLS and YYNGEE. The V end was cut by 3 bases, the J end by 3 bases, with 12 bases between. CDR3 nucleotides: TGTGCCAGCAGCGCCCGGTGGGGGGACTATGGCTACACCTTC. Amino acid sequence: CASSARWGDYGYTF.

CDR3 bases: TGCGCCAGCAGCCAAGTTAACCTTGGGGCCAACACTGAAGCTTTCTTT. Translating it yields CASSQVNLGANTEAFF. This chain connects TRBV4-3 to TRBJ1-1, with TRBD1 as a possible D gene (5 bases). Germline V gene lookup returns CDR1 LGHNA and CDR2 YSLEER. The CDR3 contains 16 residues. V was pared by 1 base and J by 2 bases, with 14 bases between.

The chain links TRBV6-2 or TRBV6-3 to TRBJ2-7; D possibly corresponds to TRBD1 (5 bases). V lost 4 bases to trimming and J lost 0 bases, with 10 bases between them. Germline assignment: CDR1 MNHEY and CDR2 SVGEGT. The CDR3 loop spans 14 amino acids. CDR3 in amino acids: CASSSTAYSYEQYF. The CDR3 bases are TGTGCCAGCAGTTCGACAGCCTACTCCTACGAGCAGTACTTC.

The chain recombines TRBV4-1 with TRBJ2-3; 7 nucleotides agree with TRBD1. Germline V gene sequence: CDR1 MGHRA, CDR2 YSYEKL. The ends lost 3 bases at V and 0 bases at J; junction bases unmatched: 3. The CDR3 runs 15 residues. CDR3 nucleotide sequence: TGCGCCAGCAGCCAGGACAGGACTAGCACAGATACGCAGTATTTT. This sequence encodes CASSQDRTSTDTQYF.

The chain uses TRBV7-9 and TRBJ1-2; D remains unclear. CDR3 length: 17 amino acids. The germline V gene has CDR1 SEHNR and CDR2 FQNEAQ (reference sequence). Trimming cost V 4 bases and J 8 bases, with 26 bases left between them. CDR3 residues: CASSSGDSLGAGSGYTF. CDR3 in DNA: TGTGCCAGCAGCTCCGGAGATTCGTTAGGCGCGGGTAGCGGCTACACCTTC.

The chain links TRBV11-3 to TRBJ2-3, with TRBD1 matching 7 bases. CDR3 length: 14 residues. J was trimmed by 4 bases and V by 4 bases; bases with no gene match: 5. Germline CDR1 reads SGHNT; CDR2 reads YENEEA. The CDR3 region is CASSSGGTPDTQYF. The CDR3 bases are TGTGCCAGCAGCTCAGGGGGAACGCCAGATACGCAGTATTTT.

V is TRBV9 and J is TRBJ2-1; tentatively, D is TRBD2 (6 bases). This CDR3 comprises 15 residues. Germline V lookup: CDR1 SGDLS, CDR2 YYNGEE. Trimming stripped 1 base from V and 8 bases from J, with 16 bases between. CDR3: CASSVMATWGDEQFF. CDR3 in DNA: TGTGCCAGCAGCGTAATGGCGACCTGGGGGGATGAGCAGTTCTTC.

This chain uses TRBV18 with TRBJ2-1, with D possibly matching TRBD2 (6 bases). Germline V gives CDR1 KGHSH, CDR2 LQKENI. The CDR3 spans 15 residues. The V and J ends lost 2 bases and 6 bases respectively, with 14 bases between them. The CDR3 DNA is TGTGCCAGCTCACCATGGATGGGAGCGGGCAATGAGCAGTTCTTC. This codes for CASSPWMGAGNEQFF.

The chain employs TRBV18 and TRBJ1-2; 11 bases are a match to TRBD1. Germline-derived CDR1 and CDR2 are KGHSH and LQKENI. J lost 4 bases, V lost 4 bases, and 2 bases had no gene match. This CDR3 contains 14 residues. The CDR3 coding sequence is TGTGCCAGCTCACTGGACAGGGGGCCCTATGGCTACACCTTC. This codes for CASSLDRGPYGYTF.

CDR3: CASSYDGGPNQPQHF. Written as DNA, the CDR3 is TGTGCCAGCAGTTACGACGGCGGGCCCAATCAGCCCCAGCATTTT. J is TRBJ1-5 and V is TRBV6-5; D call uncertain. CDR3 length: 15 residues. Germline CDR1 MNHEY, CDR2 SVGAGI. Trimming shortened V by 2 bases and J by 3 bases, and 11 bases separated the two germline ends.

The rearrangement joins TRBV12-3 or TRBV12-4 to TRBJ1-3; D not certain. The V end lost 6 bases, the J end lost 5 bases, and 8 bases lay between the germline ends. CDR3 length: 12 amino acids. CDR3 in amino acids: CASSSTRNTIYF. The CDR3 DNA reads as TGTGCCAGCAGCTCTACCCGAAACACCATATATTTT.

The V call is TRBV27, the J call TRBJ1-2; 10 bases line up with TRBD1. The CDR3 has 15 residues. Germline CDR1 and CDR2: MNHEY and SMNVEV (reference sequence). J was trimmed by 7 bases and V by 4 bases; bases with no gene match: 9. Here the CDR3 DNA reads TGTGCCAGCAGTTCGCTTGGGACAGGGGATCGTGGCTACACCTTC. It encodes CASSSLGTGDRGYTF.

The chain is built from TRBV28 and TRBJ1-2, with a possible D match to TRBD1 (5 bases). The germline V and J ends were trimmed by 2 bases and 0 bases, with 7 bases remaining between them. Germline V gives CDR1 MDHEN, CDR2 SYDVKM. This CDR3 contains 14 residues. The CDR3 sequence: CASSLTGPNYGYTF. CDR3 nucleotide sequence: TGTGCCAGCAGTTTAACAGGTCCTAACTATGGCTACACCTTC.

The chain has TRBV5-1 and TRBJ2-1, with D uncertain. V lost 6 bases to trimming and J lost 4 bases, with 20 bases between them. The germline CDR1 and CDR2 sequences are SGHRS and YFSETQ. The CDR3 is 16 residues long. CDR3 sequence reads: CASTHDAASVYNEQFF. For the CDR3, the DNA is TGCGCCAGCACCCACGACGCGGCTAGTGTGTACAATGAGCAGTTCTTC.

As regards this clone: One end of the junction is discordant with germline, which a read error may explain. The chain is built from TRBV9 and TRBJ1-5, with a weak D call TRBD1 (6 bases). The CDR3 spans 13 residues. The germline V gene has CDR1 SGDLS and CDR2 YYNGEE. The DNA of the CDR3 is TGTGCCAGCGGGCGGGGGCGCAACCAGCCCCAGCATTTT. This codes for CASGRGRNQPQHF.

The chain has TRBV4-2 and TRBJ1-6; D may be TRBD1 (6 bases). V was cut by 0 bases and J by 11 bases, with 20 bases left in between. The V gene's germline CDR1 is LGHNA and CDR2 YNFKEQ. The CDR3 sequence is 17 residues long. In DNA form, the CDR3 reads TGTGCCAGCAGCCAAGAGGGGCGACAGGCAGGCGGACCACCCCTCCACTTT. Translated, it gives CASSQEGRQAGGPPLHF.

The V call is TRBV9, the J call TRBJ2-7, with 7 bases lining up with TRBD1. J lost 0 bases, V lost 4 bases, and 4 bases had no gene match. From germline, CDR1 is SGDLS and CDR2 YYNGEE. The length of the CDR3 is 14 residues. CDR3 loop: CASSTGQSSYEQYF. The CDR3 DNA reads as TGTGCCAGCAGCACGGGACAGTCCTCCTACGAGCAGTACTTC.

The genes are TRBV13 and TRBJ1-1; TRBD1 agrees at 7 bases. After removal of 5 bases from V and 0 bases from J, the junction contained 3 bases not matched to a gene. Germline-derived CDR1 and CDR2 are PRHDT and FYEKMQ (reference sequence). There are 14 residues in the CDR3. The CDR3, as DNA: TGTGCCAGCAGCAGGGGACAGATGAACACTGAAGCTTTCTTT. This codes for CASSRGQMNTEAFF.

The chain has TRBV10-3 and TRBJ1-5; the match to TRBD1 covers 10 bases. V trimming: 2 bases; J trimming: 4 bases; junction bases outside the gene matches: 8. CDR1 is ENHRY and CDR2 is SYGVKD in the germline V gene. This CDR3 comprises 17 residues. The CDR3 DNA is TGTGCCATCAGTGAGAAACCGGGACAGGGGTTAAATCAGCCCCAGCATTTT. This encodes CAISEKPGQGLNQPQHF.

This clone has just one count. The chain uses TRBV5-1 and TRBJ1-4; 9 bases match TRBD1. The germline V gene encodes CDR1 SGHRS and CDR2 YFSETQ. This CDR3 has 16 amino acids. V was clipped by 5 bases and J by 1 base; unmatched bases: 6. The CDR3 DNA reads as TGCGCCAGCAGTAGACAGGGGGTGGAAACTAATGAAAAACTGTTTTTT. Translating gives CASSRQGVETNEKLFF.

The V and J genes are TRBV6-5 and TRBJ1-2, with 10 positions matching TRBD1. This CDR3 has 12 residues. With V trimmed by 4 bases and J by 8 bases, 1 base remained unmatched. Germline CDR1 reads MNHEY; CDR2 reads SVGAGI. CDR3 residues: CASSWTGGGYTF. In DNA form, the CDR3 reads TGTGCCAGCAGTTGGACAGGGGGGGGCTACACCTTC.

This clone was found a few times. This chain connects TRBV19 to TRBJ2-3, with TRBD2 matching 13 bases. The length of the CDR3 is 17 residues. Germline V gene sequence: CDR1 LNHDA, CDR2 SQIVND (reference sequence). The V segment lost 3 bases and the J segment 4 bases; nucleotides outside the gene matches: 7. CDR3 region: CASSIDGLAGVADTQYF. For the CDR3, the DNA is TGTGCCAGTAGTATTGACGGACTAGCGGGAGTAGCAGATACGCAGTATTTT.

The chain combines TRBV27 with TRBJ2-2; 13 bases align to TRBD2. The CDR3 length is 18 residues. CDR1 and CDR2 (germline): MNHEY, SMNVEV (reference sequence). The junction had 13 bases not matched to a gene; V was cut back by 5 bases and J by 7 bases. The CDR3 coding sequence is TGTGCCAGCAGTAAGATCGGGACTAGCGGGGTTATCATCGGGGAGCTGTTTTTT. As protein: CASSKIGTSGVIIGELFF.

The chain joins TRBV10-2 to TRBJ2-2; 9 nucleotides align to TRBD2. Trimming cost V 7 bases and J 0 bases; bases outside gene matches: 3. CDR3 length: 15 residues. The germline gives CDR1 WSHSY, CDR2 SAAADI. The CDR3 nucleotides are TGCGCCAGCACTGGGACTAGCCCGAACACCGGGGAGCTGTTTTTT. It yields the protein CASTGTSPNTGELFF.

The chain carries TRBV11-1 and TRBJ1-3; D is uncertain. This CDR3 has 12 residues. Trimming took 5 bases from V and 9 from J, leaving 11 bases between them. Germline V CDR1 and CDR2: SGHAT, FQDESV (reference sequence). The CDR3 DNA sequence: TGTGCCAGCAGCCAAATCACGGGCACCATATATTTT. Translating gives CASSQITGTIYF.